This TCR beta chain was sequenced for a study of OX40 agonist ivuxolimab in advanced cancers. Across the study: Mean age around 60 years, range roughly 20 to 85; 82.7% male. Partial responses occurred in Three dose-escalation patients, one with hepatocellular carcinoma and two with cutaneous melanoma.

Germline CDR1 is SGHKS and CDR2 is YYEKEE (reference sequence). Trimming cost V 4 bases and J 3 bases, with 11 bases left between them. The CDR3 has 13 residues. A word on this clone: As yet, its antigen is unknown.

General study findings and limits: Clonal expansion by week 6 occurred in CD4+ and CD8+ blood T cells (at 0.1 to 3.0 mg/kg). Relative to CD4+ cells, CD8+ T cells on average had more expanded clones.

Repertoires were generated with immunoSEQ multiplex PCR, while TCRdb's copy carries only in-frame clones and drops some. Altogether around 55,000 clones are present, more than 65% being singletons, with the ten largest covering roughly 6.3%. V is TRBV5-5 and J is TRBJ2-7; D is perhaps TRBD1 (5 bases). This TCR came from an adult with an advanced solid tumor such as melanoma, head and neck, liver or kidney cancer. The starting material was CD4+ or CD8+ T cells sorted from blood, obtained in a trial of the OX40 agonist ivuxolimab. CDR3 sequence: CASSMDINYEQYF. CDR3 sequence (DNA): TGTGCCAGCAGCATGGACATTAACTACGAGCAGTACTTC.